This T cell receptor beta chain was found in a study of beta chain features in type 1 diabetes. Overall study results and limits: People with Type 1 diabetes carried modestly yet significantly shorter TCRB CDR3s in all four CD4+ subsets.

The CDR3 runs 12 residues. CDR1 and CDR2 (germline): GTSNPN, SVGIG (reference sequence). Trimming took 5 bases from V and 3 from J, leaving 10 bases between them. Sequenced material consisted of expressed TCRB transcripts (all of the isolated RNA was reverse transcribed). Generated by immunoSEQ multiplex PCR, the TCRdb table keeps only in-frame clones and is missing some. The sample includes 250,000 to 300,000 clones, around 15% seen only once; the top ten take around 0.016%. This clone has more than one count but fewer than ten. What it recognizes is unknown. Sequenced: naive CD4+ T cells from blood. The chain is built from TRBV30 and TRBJ1-1; the D is unclear. The sequence derives from a man under 40 with type 1 diabetes. As DNA, the CDR3 is TGTGCCTGGGGAAGGCGGGACACTGAAGCTTTCTTT. It specifies CAWGRRDTEAFF.